Each of the 9 T cell receptor beta chains below was sequenced from the same sample in a study of T cell responses to AZD1222 COVID-19 vaccine. Profiled with immunoSEQ multiplex PCR; TCRdb holds only in-frame clones, not every one. The repertoire holds 100,000 to 150,000 clones, with 88% as singletons. The input for sequencing was peripheral blood, taken on day 0 of AZD1222 vaccination. Receptors originate from an adult in good health.

This clone occurred a few times. The chain employs TRBV5-5 and TRBJ1-5; D gene uncertain. CDR1 is SGHKS and CDR2 is YYEKEE in the germline V gene (reference sequence). V gave up 2 bases and J gave up 7 bases, with 10 bases separating them. This CDR3 is built from 13 residues. DNA of the CDR3: TGTGCCAGCAGCTTTGGGTCGAGCCAGCCCCAGCATTTT. This translates into CASSFGSSQPQHF.

This clone was detected only a few times. V is TRBV6-4 and J is TRBJ2-1, with D unresolved. The CDR3 totals 15 residues. Germline V gene lookup returns CDR1 MRHNA and CDR2 SNTAGT. Trimming shortened V by 2 bases and J by 7 bases, and 15 bases separated the two germline ends. CDR3 protein: CASSDGPAEANEQFF. The CDR3 nucleotides are TGTGCCAGCAGTGACGGCCCAGCCGAGGCAAATGAGCAGTTCTTC.

The V gene is TRBV11-3, the J gene TRBJ2-1; 14 nucleotides agree with TRBD2. The CDR3 length is 15 residues. Germline CDR1 SGHNT, CDR2 YENEEA. V lost 4 bases, J lost 9 bases, and 5 bases stayed unmatched. DNA of the CDR3: TGTGCCAGCAGCTCGACTAGCGGGGGGGCGAGTGAGCAGTTCTTC. Amino acids: CASSSTSGGASEQFF.

The gene calls are TRBV6-9 and TRBJ1-2, with 7 nucleotides matching TRBD1. Germline CDR1 reads MNHGY; CDR2 reads SVAAGI. The CDR3 totals 16 residues. V was pared by 4 bases and J by 14 bases, with 22 bases of the junction left unmatched. This CDR3 is CASSCPNRGLLFGATF. The CDR3, as DNA: TGTGCCAGCAGTTGCCCTAACAGGGGACTACTGTTTGGGGCTACCTTC.

The chain links TRBV11-3 to TRBJ1-1, with D possibly being TRBD1 (5 bases). The CDR3 consists of 14 residues. V lost 0 bases and J lost 7, with 12 bases in between. Germline V gene lookup returns CDR1 SGHNT and CDR2 YENEEA. The CDR3 loop reads CASSLDTGGNEAFF. The CDR3, as DNA: TGTGCCAGCAGCTTAGATACGGGGGGAAATGAAGCTTTCTTT.

There are a few counts of this clone. The CDR3 DNA sequence: TGTGCCAGTAGTCCAGGCCGAGCCTACAGGCCGACCCAGTACTTC. Its translation is CASSPGRAYRPTQYF. The J gene is TRBJ2-5, the V gene TRBV19, with D possibly being TRBD1 (5 bases). V lost 5 bases and J 7 bases, leaving 20 bases between the germline ends. CDR3 size: 15 residues. Germline-derived CDR1 and CDR2 are LNHDA and SQIVND (reference sequence).

Remarks on this clone: Because the CDR3 is missing its conserved closing phenylalanine or tryptophan, this is likely a read error. Because the CDR3's place on the DNA is in doubt, the DNA is left out and the CDR3 is given as listed by TCRdb. The chain has TRBV13 and TRBJ2-7; TRBD1, the table's D call, lacks a check against the DNA. The CDR3 has 14 residues if both end residues are counted. Germline loops: CDR1 PRHDT, CDR2 FYEKMQ (reference sequence). The CDR3 loop is CASSLGLGQGGFLA.

V and J are TRBV7-9 and TRBJ2-3; D may be TRBD2 (5 bases). V lost 7 bases and J 2 bases, leaving 16 bases between the germline ends. Looked up from germline, CDR1 is SEHNR and CDR2 is FQNEAQ (reference sequence). This CDR3 is built from 15 residues. The CDR3 spells CASTPGGQATDTQYF. The CDR3 nucleotides are TGTGCCAGCACCCCCGGCGGGCAGGCCACAGATACGCAGTATTTT. The variable domain in full, completed from reference TRBV7-9 and TRBJ2-3, reads DTGVSQNPRHKITKRGQNVTFRCDPISEHNRLYWYRQTLGQGPEFLTYFQNEAQLEKSRLLSDRFSAERPKGSFSTLEIQRTEQGDSAMYLCASTPGGQATDTQYFGPGTRLTVL.

The CDR3 DNA follows: TGTGCCAGCAGTTACGCCGCAGCGGGATCCGAAGCTTTCTTT. It translates to CASSYAAAGSEAFF. This sequence joins TRBV6-6 and TRBJ1-1; no clear D. The CDR3 sequence is 14 residues long. V dropped 2 bases and J dropped 8 bases, with 15 bases sitting between them. Germline V gene sequence: CDR1 MNHNY, CDR2 SVGAGI (reference sequence).